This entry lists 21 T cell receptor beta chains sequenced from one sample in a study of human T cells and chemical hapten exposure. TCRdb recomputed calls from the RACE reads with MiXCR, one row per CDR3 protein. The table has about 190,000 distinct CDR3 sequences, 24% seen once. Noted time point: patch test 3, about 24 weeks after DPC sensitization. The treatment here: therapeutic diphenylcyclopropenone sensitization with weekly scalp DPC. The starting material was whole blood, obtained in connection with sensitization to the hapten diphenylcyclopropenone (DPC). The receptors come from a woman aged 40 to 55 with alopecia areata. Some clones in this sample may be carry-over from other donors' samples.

The DNA of the CDR3 is TGTGCCAGCAGCTTAGTGGGCGGGACAGCCTACAATGAGCAGTTCTTC. It codes for CASSLVGGTAYNEQFF. The genes are TRBV7-9 and TRBJ2-1, with D perhaps matching TRBD1 (7 bases). The CDR3 is 16 amino acids. Trimming took 1 base from V and 2 from J, leaving 12 bases between them. Germline assignment: CDR1 SEHNR and CDR2 FQNEAQ (reference sequence).

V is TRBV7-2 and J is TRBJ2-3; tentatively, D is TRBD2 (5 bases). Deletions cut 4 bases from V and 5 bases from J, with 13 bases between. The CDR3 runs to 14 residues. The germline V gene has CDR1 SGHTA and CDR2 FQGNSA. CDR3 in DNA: TGTGCCAGCAGCTACGCCCGGAGGCGAGATACGCAGTATTTT. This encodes CASSYARRRDTQYF. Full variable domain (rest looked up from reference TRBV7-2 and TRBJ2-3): GAGVSQSPSNKVTEKGKDVELRCDPISGHTALYWYRQSLGQGLEFLIYFQGNSAPDKSGLPSDRFSAERTGGSVSTLTIQRTQQEDSAVYLCASSYARRRDTQYFGPGTRLTVL.

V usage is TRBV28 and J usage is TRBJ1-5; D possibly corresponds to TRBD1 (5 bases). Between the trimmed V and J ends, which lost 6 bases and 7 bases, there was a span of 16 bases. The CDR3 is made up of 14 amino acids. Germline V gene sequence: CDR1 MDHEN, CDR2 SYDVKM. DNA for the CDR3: TGTGCCAGCAGAACCCTGCGGGGCGGACAGCCCCAGCATTTT. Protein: CASRTLRGGQPQHF.

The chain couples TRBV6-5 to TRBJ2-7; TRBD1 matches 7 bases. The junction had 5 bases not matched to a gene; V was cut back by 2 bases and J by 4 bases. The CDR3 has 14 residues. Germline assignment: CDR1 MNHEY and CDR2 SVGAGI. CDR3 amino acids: CASSYRAGGYEQYF. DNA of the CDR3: TGTGCCAGCAGTTACCGGGCAGGGGGTTACGAGCAGTACTTC.

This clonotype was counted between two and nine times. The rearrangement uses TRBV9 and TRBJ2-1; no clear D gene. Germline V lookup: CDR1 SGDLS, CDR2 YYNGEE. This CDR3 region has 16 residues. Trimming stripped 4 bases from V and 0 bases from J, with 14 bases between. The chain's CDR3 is CASSTSTWSSYNEQFF. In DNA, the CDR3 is TGTGCCAGCAGCACTTCGACCTGGAGCTCCTACAATGAGCAGTTCTTC.

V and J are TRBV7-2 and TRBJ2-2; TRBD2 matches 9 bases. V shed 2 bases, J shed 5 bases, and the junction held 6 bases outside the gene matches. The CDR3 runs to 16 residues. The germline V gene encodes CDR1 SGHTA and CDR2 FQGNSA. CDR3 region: CASSLRMREGTGELFF. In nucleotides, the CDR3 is TGTGCCAGCAGCTTACGGATGCGGGAGGGTACCGGGGAGCTGTTTTTT.

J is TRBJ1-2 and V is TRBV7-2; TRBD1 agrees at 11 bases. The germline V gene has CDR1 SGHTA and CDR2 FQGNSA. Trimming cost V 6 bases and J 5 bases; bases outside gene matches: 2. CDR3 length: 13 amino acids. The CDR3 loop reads CASRRDRGYGYTF. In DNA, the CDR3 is TGTGCCAGCAGGCGGGACAGGGGGTATGGCTACACCTTC.

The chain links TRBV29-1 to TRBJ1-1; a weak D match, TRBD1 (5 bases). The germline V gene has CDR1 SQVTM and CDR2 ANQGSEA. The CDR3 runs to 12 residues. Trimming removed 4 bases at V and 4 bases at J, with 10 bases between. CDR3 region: CSVVGGATEAFF. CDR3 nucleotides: TGCAGCGTTGTAGGAGGGGCCACTGAAGCTTTCTTT. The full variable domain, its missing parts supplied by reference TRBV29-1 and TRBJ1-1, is SAVISQKPSRDICQRGTSLTIQCQVDSQVTMMFWYRQQPGQSLTLIATANQGSEATYESGFVIDKFPISRPNLTFSTLTVSNMSPEDSSIYLCSVVGGATEAFFGQGTRLTVV.

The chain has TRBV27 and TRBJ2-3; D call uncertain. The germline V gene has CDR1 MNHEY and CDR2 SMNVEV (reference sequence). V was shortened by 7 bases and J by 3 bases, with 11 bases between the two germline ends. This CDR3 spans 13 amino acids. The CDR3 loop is CASTSYGTDTQYF. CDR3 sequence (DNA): TGTGCCAGCACCTCTTATGGGACAGATACGCAGTATTTT.

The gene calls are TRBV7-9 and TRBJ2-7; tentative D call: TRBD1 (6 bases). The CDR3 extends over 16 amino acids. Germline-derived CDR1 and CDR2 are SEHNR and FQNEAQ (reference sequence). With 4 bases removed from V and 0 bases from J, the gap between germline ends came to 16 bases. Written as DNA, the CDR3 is TGTGCCAGCAGCTCTTTACGACAGGCGAACTCCTACGAGCAGTACTTC. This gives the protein CASSSLRQANSYEQYF.

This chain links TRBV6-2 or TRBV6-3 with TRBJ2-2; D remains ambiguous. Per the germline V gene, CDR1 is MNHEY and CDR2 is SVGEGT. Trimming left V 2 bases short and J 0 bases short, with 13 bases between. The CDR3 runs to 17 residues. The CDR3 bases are TGTGCCAGCAGTTACGACCGAGCAGAAGCGAACACCGGGGAGCTGTTTTTT. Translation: CASSYDRAEANTGELFF.

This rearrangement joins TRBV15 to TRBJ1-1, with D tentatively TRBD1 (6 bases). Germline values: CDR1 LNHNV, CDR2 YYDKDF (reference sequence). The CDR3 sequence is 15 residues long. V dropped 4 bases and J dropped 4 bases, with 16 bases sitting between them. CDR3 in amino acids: CATSKQGLPSTEAFF. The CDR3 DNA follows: TGTGCCACCAGCAAACAGGGCTTACCCAGCACTGAAGCTTTCTTT.

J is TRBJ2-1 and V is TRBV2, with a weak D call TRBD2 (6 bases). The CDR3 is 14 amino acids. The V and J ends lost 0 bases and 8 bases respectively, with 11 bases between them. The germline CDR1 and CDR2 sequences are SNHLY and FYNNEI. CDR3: CASSEAAGGYEQFF. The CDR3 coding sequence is TGTGCCAGCAGTGAAGCGGCCGGAGGGTATGAGCAGTTCTTC.

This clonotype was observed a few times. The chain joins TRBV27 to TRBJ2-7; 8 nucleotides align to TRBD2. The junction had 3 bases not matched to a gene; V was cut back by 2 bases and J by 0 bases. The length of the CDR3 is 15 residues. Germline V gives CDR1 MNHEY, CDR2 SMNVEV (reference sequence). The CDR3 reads CASSLVGLASYEQYF. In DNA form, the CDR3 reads TGTGCCAGCAGTTTAGTAGGACTAGCCTCCTACGAGCAGTACTTC.

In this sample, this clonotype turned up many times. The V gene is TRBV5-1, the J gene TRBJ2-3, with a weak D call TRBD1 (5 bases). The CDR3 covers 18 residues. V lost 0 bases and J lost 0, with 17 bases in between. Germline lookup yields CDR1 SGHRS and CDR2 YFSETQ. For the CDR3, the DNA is TGCGCCAGCAGCTTGGGGCCGAGATGGCAGGGAAGCACAGATACGCAGTATTTT. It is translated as CASSLGPRWQGSTDTQYF.

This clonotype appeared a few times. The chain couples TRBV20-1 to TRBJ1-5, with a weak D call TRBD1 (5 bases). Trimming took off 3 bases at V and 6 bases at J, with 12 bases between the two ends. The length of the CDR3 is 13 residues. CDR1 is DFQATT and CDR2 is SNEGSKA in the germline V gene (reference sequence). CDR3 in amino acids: CSASPGVVQPQHF. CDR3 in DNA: TGCAGTGCTAGTCCGGGGGTGGTTCAGCCCCAGCATTTT.

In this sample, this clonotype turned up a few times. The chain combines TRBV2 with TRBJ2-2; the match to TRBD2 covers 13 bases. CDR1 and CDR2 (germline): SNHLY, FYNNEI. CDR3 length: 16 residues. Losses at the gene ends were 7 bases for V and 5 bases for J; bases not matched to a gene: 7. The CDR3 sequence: CASKRGLAGVTGELFF. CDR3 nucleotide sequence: TGTGCCAGCAAAAGAGGACTAGCGGGAGTAACCGGGGAGCTGTTTTTT. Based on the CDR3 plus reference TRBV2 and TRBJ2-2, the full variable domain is EPEVTQTPSHQVTQMGQEVILRCVPISNHLYFYWYRQILGQKVEFLVSFYNNEISEKSEIFDDQFSVERPDGSNFTLKIRSTKLEDSAMYFCASKRGLAGVTGELFFGEGSRLTVL.

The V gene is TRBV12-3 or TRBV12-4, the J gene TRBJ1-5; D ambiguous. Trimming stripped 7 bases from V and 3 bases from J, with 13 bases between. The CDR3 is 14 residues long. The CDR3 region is CASTLDGINQPQHF. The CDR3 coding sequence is TGTGCCAGCACTCTGGACGGTATCAATCAGCCCCAGCATTTT.

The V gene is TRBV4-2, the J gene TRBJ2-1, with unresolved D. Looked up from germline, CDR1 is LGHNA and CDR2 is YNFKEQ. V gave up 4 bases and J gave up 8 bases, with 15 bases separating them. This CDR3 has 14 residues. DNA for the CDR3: TGTGCCAGCAGCCGGGGTCAACTTACCGATGAGCAGTTCTTC. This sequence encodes CASSRGQLTDEQFF.

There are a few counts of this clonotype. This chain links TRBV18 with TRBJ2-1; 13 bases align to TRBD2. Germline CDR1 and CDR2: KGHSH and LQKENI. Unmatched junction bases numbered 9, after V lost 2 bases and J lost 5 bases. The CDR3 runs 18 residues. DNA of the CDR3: TGTGCCAGCTCACCAATTACTAGCGGGAGGGCCAAGAACAATGAGCAGTTCTTC. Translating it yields CASSPITSGRAKNNEQFF.

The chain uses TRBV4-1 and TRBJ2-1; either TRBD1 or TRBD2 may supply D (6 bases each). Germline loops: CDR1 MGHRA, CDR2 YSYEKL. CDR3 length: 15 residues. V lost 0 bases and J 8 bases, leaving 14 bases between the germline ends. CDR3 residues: CASSQDRGEWYEQFF. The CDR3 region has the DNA TGCGCCAGCAGCCAAGATAGGGGGGAGTGGTATGAGCAGTTCTTC.